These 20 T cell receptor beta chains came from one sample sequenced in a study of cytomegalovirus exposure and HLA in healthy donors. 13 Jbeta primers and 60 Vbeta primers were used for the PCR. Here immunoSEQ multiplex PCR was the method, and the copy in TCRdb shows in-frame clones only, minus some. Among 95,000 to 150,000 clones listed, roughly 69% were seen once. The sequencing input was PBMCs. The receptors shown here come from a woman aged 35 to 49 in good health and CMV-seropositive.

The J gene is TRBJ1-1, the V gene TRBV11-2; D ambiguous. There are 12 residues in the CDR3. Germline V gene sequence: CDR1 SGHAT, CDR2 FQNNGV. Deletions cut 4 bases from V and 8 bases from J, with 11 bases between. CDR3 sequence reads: CASSWLNAEAFF. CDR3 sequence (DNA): TGTGCCAGCAGCTGGCTCAACGCAGAAGCTTTCTTT.

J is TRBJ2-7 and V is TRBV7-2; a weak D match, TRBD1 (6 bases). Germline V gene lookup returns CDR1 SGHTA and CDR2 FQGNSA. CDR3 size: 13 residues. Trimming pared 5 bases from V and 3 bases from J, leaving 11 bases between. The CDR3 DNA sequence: TGTGCCAGCAGCACACAGGGATACTACGAGCAGTACTTC. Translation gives CASSTQGYYEQYF.

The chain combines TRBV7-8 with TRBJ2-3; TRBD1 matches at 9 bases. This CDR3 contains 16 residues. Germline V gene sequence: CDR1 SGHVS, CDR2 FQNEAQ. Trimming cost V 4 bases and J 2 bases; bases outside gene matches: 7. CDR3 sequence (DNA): TGTGCCAGCAGCTCGATCCGGGACAGGGCCACAGATACGCAGTATTTT. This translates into CASSSIRDRATDTQYF.

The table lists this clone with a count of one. Written as DNA, the CDR3 is TGTGCCATCAGCTACGACCTTCGGTCCGAGGGAGCTTTCTTT. Protein product: CAISYDLRSEGAFF. V and J are TRBV10-3 and TRBJ1-1; D gene uncertain. The CDR3 has 14 amino acids. CDR1 and CDR2 from the germline V gene are ENHRY and SYGVKD. Trimming pared 6 bases from V and 10 bases from J, leaving 21 bases between.

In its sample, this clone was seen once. CDR3: CASKTGLVGYEQYF. The CDR3 nucleotides are TGTGCCAGCAAAACAGGGTTAGTCGGTTACGAGCAGTACTTC. V is TRBV28 and J is TRBJ2-7; a weak D match, TRBD1 (6 bases). The germline V gene has CDR1 MDHEN and CDR2 SYDVKM. Trimming stripped 7 bases from V and 4 bases from J, with 17 bases between. The CDR3 spans 14 residues.

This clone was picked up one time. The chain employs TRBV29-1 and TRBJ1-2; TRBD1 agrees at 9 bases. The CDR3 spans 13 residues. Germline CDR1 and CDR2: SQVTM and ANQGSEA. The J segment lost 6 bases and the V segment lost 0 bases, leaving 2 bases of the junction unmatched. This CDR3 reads CSVEETGGDGYTF. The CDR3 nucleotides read TGCAGCGTTGAAGAAACAGGGGGCGATGGCTACACCTTC.

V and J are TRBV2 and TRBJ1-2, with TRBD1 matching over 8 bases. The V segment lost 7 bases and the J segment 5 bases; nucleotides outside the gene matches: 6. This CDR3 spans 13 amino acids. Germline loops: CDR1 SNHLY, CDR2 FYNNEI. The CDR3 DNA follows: TGTGCCAGCACATCAGACAGGGGTTATGGCTACACCTTC. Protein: CASTSDRGYGYTF.

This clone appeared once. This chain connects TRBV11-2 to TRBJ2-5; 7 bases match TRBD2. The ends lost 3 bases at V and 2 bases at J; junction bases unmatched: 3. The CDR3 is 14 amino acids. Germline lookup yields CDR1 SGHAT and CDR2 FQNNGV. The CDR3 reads CASSFLADQETQYF. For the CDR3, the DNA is TGTGCCAGCAGCTTCCTAGCGGATCAAGAGACCCAGTACTTC.

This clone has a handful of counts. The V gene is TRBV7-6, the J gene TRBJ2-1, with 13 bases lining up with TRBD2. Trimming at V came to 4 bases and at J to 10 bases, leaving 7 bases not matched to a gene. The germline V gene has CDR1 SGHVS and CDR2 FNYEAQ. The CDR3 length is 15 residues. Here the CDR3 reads CASSSGTSGVGEQFF. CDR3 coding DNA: TGTGCCAGCAGCTCTGGGACTAGCGGGGTTGGGGAGCAGTTCTTC.

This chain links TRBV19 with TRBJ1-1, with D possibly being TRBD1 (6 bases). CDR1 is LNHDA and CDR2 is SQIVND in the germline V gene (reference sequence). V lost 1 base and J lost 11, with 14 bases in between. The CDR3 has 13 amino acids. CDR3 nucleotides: TGTGCCAGTAGTATAGGGACAGTACCAAGGGCTTTCTTT. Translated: CASSIGTVPRAFF.

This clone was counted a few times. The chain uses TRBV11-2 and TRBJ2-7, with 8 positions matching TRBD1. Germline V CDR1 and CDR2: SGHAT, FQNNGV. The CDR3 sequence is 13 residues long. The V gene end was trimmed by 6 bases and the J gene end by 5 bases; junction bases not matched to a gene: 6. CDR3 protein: CASRQTGEDEQYF. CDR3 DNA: TGTGCCAGCAGGCAGACAGGGGAGGACGAGCAGTACTTC.

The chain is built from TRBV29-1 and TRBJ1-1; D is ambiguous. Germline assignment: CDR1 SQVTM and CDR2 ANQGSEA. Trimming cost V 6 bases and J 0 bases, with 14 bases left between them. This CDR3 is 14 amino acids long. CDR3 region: CSVRTSGMNTEAFF. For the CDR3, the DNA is TGCAGCGTAAGAACGAGCGGGATGAACACTGAAGCTTTCTTT.

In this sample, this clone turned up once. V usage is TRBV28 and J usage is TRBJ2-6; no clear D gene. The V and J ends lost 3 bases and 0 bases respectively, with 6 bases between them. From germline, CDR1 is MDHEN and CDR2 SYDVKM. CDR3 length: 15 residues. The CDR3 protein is CASSFGFSGANVLTF. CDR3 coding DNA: TGTGCCAGCAGTTTCGGGTTCTCTGGGGCCAACGTCCTGACTTTC. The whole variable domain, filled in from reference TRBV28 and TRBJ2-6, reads DVKVTQSSRYLVKRTGEKVFLECVQDMDHENMFWYRQDPGLGLRLIYFSYDVKMKEKGDIPEGYSVSREKKERFSLILESASTNQTSMYLCASSFGFSGANVLTFGAGSRLTVL.

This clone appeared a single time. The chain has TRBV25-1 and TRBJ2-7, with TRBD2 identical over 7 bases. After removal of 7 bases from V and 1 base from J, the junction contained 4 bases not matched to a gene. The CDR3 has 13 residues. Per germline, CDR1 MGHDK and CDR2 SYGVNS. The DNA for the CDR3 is TGTGCCAGCAACCCGGGGGGATCCTACGAGCAGTACTTC. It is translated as CASNPGGSYEQYF.

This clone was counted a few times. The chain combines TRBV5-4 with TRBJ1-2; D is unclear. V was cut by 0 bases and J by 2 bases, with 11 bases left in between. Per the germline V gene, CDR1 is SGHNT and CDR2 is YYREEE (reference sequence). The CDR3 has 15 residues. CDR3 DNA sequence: TGTGCCAGCAGCTTGGGGCCCTCAACGAACTATGGCTACACCTTC. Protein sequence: CASSLGPSTNYGYTF.

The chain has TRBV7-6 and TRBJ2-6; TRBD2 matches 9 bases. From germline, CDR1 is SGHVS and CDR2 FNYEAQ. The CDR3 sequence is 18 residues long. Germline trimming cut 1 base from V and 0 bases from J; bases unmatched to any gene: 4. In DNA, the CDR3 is TGTGCCAGCAGCTTAGTGGCTAGCGGGATCTCTGGGGCCAACGTCCTGACTTTC. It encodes CASSLVASGISGANVLTF.

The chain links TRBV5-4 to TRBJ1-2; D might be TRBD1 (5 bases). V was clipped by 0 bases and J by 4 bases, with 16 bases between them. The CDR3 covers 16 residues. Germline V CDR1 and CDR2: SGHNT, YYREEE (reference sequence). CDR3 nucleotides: TGTGCCAGCAGCTTGGAGGGGAACAGACCCTCCTATGGCTACACCTTC. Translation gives CASSLEGNRPSYGYTF.

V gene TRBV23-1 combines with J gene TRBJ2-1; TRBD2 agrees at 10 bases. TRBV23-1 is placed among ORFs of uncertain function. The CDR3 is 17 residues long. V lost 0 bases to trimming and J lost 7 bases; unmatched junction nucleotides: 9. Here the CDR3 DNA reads TGCGCCAGCAGTCAATCAGGGAGGAGCGGGGGGGGTAATGAGCAGTTCTTC. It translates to CASSQSGRSGGGNEQFF.

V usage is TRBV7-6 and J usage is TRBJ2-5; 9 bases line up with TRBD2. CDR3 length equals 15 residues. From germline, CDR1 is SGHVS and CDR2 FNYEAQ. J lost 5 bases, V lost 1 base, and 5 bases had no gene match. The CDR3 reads CASSLGVAGVETQYF. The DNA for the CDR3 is TGTGCCAGCAGCTTAGGCGTAGCGGGGGTGGAGACCCAGTACTTC.

The CDR3: CASSQDPGQETQYF. The CDR3 nucleotides are TGCGCCAGCAGCCAAGACCCCGGCCAAGAGACCCAGTACTTC. The chain carries TRBV4-1 and TRBJ2-5; D uncertain. From germline, CDR1 is MGHRA and CDR2 YSYEKL. The CDR3 loop spans 14 amino acids. V was cut by 0 bases and J by 1 base, with 6 bases left in between.